A selection of T cell receptor beta chains follows, all from one sample in a study of cytomegalovirus exposure and HLA in healthy donors. Some clones are missing from TCRdb's copy, which holds only in-frame ones; the method was immunoSEQ multiplex PCR. This sample yields about 160,000 clones, of which around 80% are seen a single time; approximately 4.5% belongs to the top ten. Sequencing was performed on PBMCs. These receptors all stem from a man aged 35 to 55 in good health and CMV-seronegative. CDR3s include the opening cysteine and the closing phenylalanine or tryptophan. D genes are given only for firm matches. A row's size may be missing; if present it is once, few, many or a size class.

TRBV7-9	TRBD2	TRBJ2-7	-	CASSIGLAGSSYEQYF	TGTGCCAGCAGCATAGGACTAGCGGGGTCCTCCTACGAGCAGTACTTC
TRBV6-1	TRBD2	TRBJ2-5	few	CASSEVAGRVQETQYF	TGTGCCAGCAGTGAAGTAGCGGGGAGAGTTCAAGAGACCCAGTACTTC
TRBV28	-	TRBJ1-4	few	CASSDQGYGEKLFF	TGTGCCAGCAGTGATCAGGGGTACGGTGAAAAACTGTTTTTT
TRBV11-2	-	TRBJ2-5	-	CASSPDGGSRYQETQYF	TGTGCCAGCAGCCCAGATGGGGGGAGCCGGTACCAAGAGACCCAGTACTTC
TRBV10-3	-	TRBJ2-7	-	CAISLSSGYEQYF	TGTGCCATCAGTCTCTCCTCGGGGTACGAGCAGTACTTC
TRBV5-1	-	TRBJ2-7	-	CASSLVGGLGYEQYF	TGCGCCAGCAGCTTGGTCGGGGGGCTAGGGTACGAGCAGTACTTC
TRBV30	TRBD1	TRBJ2-2	-	CAWSVDRGKELFF	TGTGCCTGGAGTGTGGACAGGGGAAAAGAGCTGTTTTTT
TRBV2	TRBD1	TRBJ2-7	-	CASSPTGTGAYEQYF	TGTGCCAGCAGTCCTACCGGGACAGGGGCCTACGAGCAGTACTTC
TRBV30	-	TRBJ1-1	-	CAWSATGIEAFF	TGTGCCTGGAGTGCGACAGGTATTGAAGCTTTCTTT
TRBV6-5	TRBD1	TRBJ2-7	few	CASYLRDREGEQYF	TGTGCCAGCTACCTTAGGGACAGGGAGGGCGAGCAGTACTTC
TRBV28	TRBD1	TRBJ2-3	once	CASNPGGLADTQYF	TGTGCCAGCAACCCAGGGGGCTTGGCAGATACGCAGTATTTT
TRBV29-1	-	TRBJ2-1	once	CSVCYSGSTSSYNEQFF	TGCAGCGTCTGCTATAGCGGAAGCACTAGCTCCTACAATGAGCAGTTCTTC
TRBV4-3	TRBD1	TRBJ2-2	few	CASGWGQGGNTGELFF	TGCGCCAGCGGGTGGGGACAGGGGGGTAACACCGGGGAGCTGTTTTTT
TRBV6-5	-	TRBJ2-1	-	CASSHVFQGNEQFF	TGTGCCAGCAGCCACGTTTTTCAGGGCAATGAGCAGTTCTTC
TRBV12-5	TRBD1	TRBJ1-2	-	CASGPGTVLSGYTF	TGTGCTAGTGGCCCCGGGACAGTTCTTTCTGGCTACACCTTC
TRBV7-3	TRBD1	TRBJ2-5	once	CASSSTGTGWETQYF	TGTGCCAGCAGCTCGACCGGGACAGGGTGGGAGACCCAGTACTTC
TRBV27	-	TRBJ2-1	-	CASSPRFSSSYNEQFF	TGTGCCAGCAGCCCGAGGTTTTCAAGCTCCTACAATGAGCAGTTCTTC
TRBV5-4	-	TRBJ2-5	few	CASSRDTQETQYF	TGTGCCAGCAGCCGGGACACCCAAGAGACCCAGTACTTC
TRBV6-1	TRBD1	TRBJ2-7	-	CASSLTGDSTYEQYF	TGTGCCAGCAGTTTGACAGGGGATTCCACCTACGAGCAGTACTTC
TRBV25-1	TRBD1	TRBJ1-2	-	CASSGQGYGYTF	TGTGCCAGCAGTGGACAGGGCTATGGCTACACCTTC
TRBV9	-	TRBJ1-2	-	CASNKHEGATNYGYTF	TGTGCCAGCAATAAGCACGAGGGCGCTACTAACTACGGCTACACCTTC
TRBV5-1	-	TRBJ2-7	-	CASSLRTTYEQYF	TGCGCCAGCAGCTTGCGGACAACCTACGAGCAGTACTTC
TRBV7-2	-	TRBJ1-4	-	CASSLILGQVNEKLFF	TGTGCCAGCAGCCTCATCCTGGGACAAGTAAATGAAAAACTGTTTTTT
TRBV9	TRBD2	TRBJ2-5	-	CASSLTSGVQETQYF	TGTGCCAGCAGCCTGACTAGCGGGGTCCAAGAGACCCAGTACTTC
TRBV2	-	TRBJ2-3	few	CASSRGEQVTDTQYF	TGTGCCAGCAGCCGCGGGGAACAGGTCACAGATACGCAGTATTTT
TRBV6-1	TRBD1	TRBJ1-2	-	CASSHRGQGYGYTF	TGTGCCAGCAGTCACCGGGGACAGGGCTATGGCTACACCTTC
TRBV7-2	TRBD1	TRBJ1-5	-	CASSPKAGGYQPQHF	TGTGCCAGCAGCCCCAAGGCAGGGGGCTATCAGCCCCAGCATTTT
TRBV11-1	TRBD1	TRBJ1-1	-	CASSFPGQTEAFF	TGTGCCAGCAGCTTCCCGGGACAGACTGAAGCTTTCTTT
TRBV5-3	TRBD1	TRBJ2-7	-	CARSLDRAIYEQYF	TGTGCCAGAAGCCTCGACAGGGCAATCTACGAGCAGTACTTC
TRBV7-2	-	TRBJ2-6	-	CASSFRQSKGANVLTF	TGTGCCAGCAGCTTTAGACAGTCCAAGGGGGCCAACGTCCTGACTTTC
TRBV5-1	-	TRBJ1-2	once	CASSPDSDYGYTF	TGCGCCAGCAGCCCGGACAGTGACTATGGCTACACCTTC
TRBV19	TRBD2	TRBJ2-7	-	CASSVQSGAYEQYF	TGTGCCAGTAGTGTCCAAAGCGGGGCCTACGAGCAGTACTTC
TRBV6-1	-	TRBJ2-7	-	CASTNPYEQYF	TGTGCCAGCACTAATCCCTACGAGCAGTACTTC
TRBV4-2	TRBD2	TRBJ2-3	-	CASSDGLAGGTDTQYF	TGTGCCAGCAGCGATGGACTAGCGGGGGGGACAGATACGCAGTATTTT
TRBV19	-	TRBJ2-2	-	CASSIDPLVGNNNTGELFF	TGTGCCAGTAGTATAGATCCTTTGGTTGGTAACAACAACACCGGGGAGCTGTTTTTT
TRBV12-5	-	TRBJ1-2	-	CASGSTGSGGYTF	TGTGCTAGTGGTTCAACAGGGTCCGGCGGCTACACCTTC
TRBV7-3	TRBD1	TRBJ2-7	-	CASSLGTGSYEQYF	TGTGCCAGCAGCTTAGGGACAGGGTCCTACGAGCAGTACTTC
TRBV27	TRBD2	TRBJ2-3	-	CASGTSGGPGDTQYF	TGTGCCAGCGGGACTAGCGGGGGACCAGGGGATACGCAGTATTTT
TRBV13	TRBD1	TRBJ1-2	once	CASSPDRVRYGYTF	TGTGCCAGCAGCCCGGACAGGGTTCGGTATGGCTACACCTTC
TRBV7-8	-	TRBJ2-5	-	CASSFIELQETQYF	TGTGCCAGCAGCTTTATAGAACTCCAAGAGACCCAGTACTTC
TRBV5-1	-	TRBJ1-1	-	CASSPTGTEAFF	TGCGCCAGCAGCCCAACGGGTACTGAAGCTTTCTTT
TRBV19	-	TRBJ2-2	once	CASSTGTPAGELFF	TGTGCCAGTAGTACCGGGACTCCTGCCGGGGAGCTGTTTTTT
TRBV7-9	-	TRBJ2-5	-	CASSSTGKETQYF	TGTGCCAGCAGCTCGACGGGGAAAGAGACCCAGTACTTC
TRBV30	-	TRBJ1-3	once	CAWSTFSGNTIYF	TGTGCCTGGAGTACATTCTCTGGAAACACCATATATTTT